The 18 T cell receptor beta chains listed next were all sequenced from one sample in a study of blood T cell repertoires in COVID-19. Generated by immunoSEQ multiplex PCR, the TCRdb table keeps only in-frame clones and is missing some. The sample contains more than 300,000 clones, around four fifths of which appear only once. Sequenced sample: peripheral blood. The receptors here all came from a woman in her forties or fifties with acute or convalescent COVID-19.

The chain couples TRBV11-2 to TRBJ1-1; the match to TRBD1 covers 7 bases. There are 15 residues in the CDR3. Trimming at V came to 1 base and at J to 4 bases, leaving 6 bases not matched to a gene. Germline V lookup: CDR1 SGHAT, CDR2 FQNNGV. The CDR3 sequence is CASSLAATGITEAFF. CDR3 DNA: TGTGCCAGCAGCTTAGCCGCGACAGGGATCACTGAAGCTTTCTTT.

J is TRBJ1-6 and V is TRBV3-1 (or the pseudogene TRBV3-2); TRBD1 is a possible D gene (6 bases). The V end was cut by 4 bases, the J end by 10 bases, with 17 bases between. The CDR3 contains 15 residues. CDR1 is LGHDT, CDR2 YNNKEL, per germline (reference sequence). The CDR3 loop is CASSPGAGVGSPLHF. The CDR3 DNA follows: TGTGCCAGCAGCCCTGGGGCAGGGGTGGGATCACCCCTCCACTTT.

CDR3 DNA: TGTGCCAGCAGCCAAGTATCTCGACAGGGAGGCTACTGGTCTGGGGCCAACGTCCTGACTTTC. Protein product: CASSQVSRQGGYWSGANVLTF. J is TRBJ2-6 and V is TRBV3-1 (or the pseudogene TRBV3-2), with a weak D call TRBD1 (7 bases). Germline assignment: CDR1 LGHDT and CDR2 YNNKEL (reference sequence). CDR3 length: 21 amino acids. V lost 1 base, J lost 1 base, and 23 bases lay in between.

The V and J genes are TRBV30 and TRBJ2-1; the match to TRBD2 covers 11 bases. Germline V gene data show CDR1 as GTSNPN and CDR2 as SVGIG (reference sequence). J gave up 6 bases and V 4 bases, and 11 bases lay outside the gene matches. The CDR3 consists of 16 residues. CDR3 in amino acids: CAWTTITSGGINEQFF. The CDR3 DNA sequence: TGTGCCTGGACCACTATTACTAGCGGGGGAATCAATGAGCAGTTCTTC.

This rearrangement joins TRBV5-5 to TRBJ2-2; 10 bases fit TRBD2. Trimming removed 0 bases from V and 0 bases from J; junction bases left unmatched: 5. Germline assignment: CDR1 SGHKS and CDR2 YYEKEE (reference sequence). The CDR3 is 18 residues long. Here the CDR3 reads CASSLAGGLATNTGELFF. In DNA, the CDR3 is TGTGCCAGCAGCTTGGCGGGGGGACTAGCGACGAACACCGGGGAGCTGTTTTTT.

The rearrangement uses TRBV5-1 and TRBJ1-2; D is unclear. The germline V and J ends were trimmed by 0 bases and 3 bases, with 18 bases remaining between them. Germline V gives CDR1 SGHRS, CDR2 YFSETQ. The CDR3 loop spans 17 amino acids. CDR3 nucleotides: TGCGCCAGCAGCTTGGCCTCGGCTACCGGGGTAGACTATGGCTACACCTTC. This sequence encodes CASSLASATGVDYGYTF.

The chain joins TRBV9 to TRBJ1-1, with 8 positions matching TRBD1. The CDR3 contains 14 residues. Germline trimming cut 2 bases from V and 4 bases from J; bases unmatched to any gene: 4. Germline V gene data show CDR1 as SGDLS and CDR2 as YYNGEE. The chain's CDR3 is CASSVQGAGTEAFF. The DNA for the CDR3 is TGTGCCAGCAGCGTCCAGGGGGCCGGCACTGAAGCTTTCTTT.

This chain's CDR3 is CASNLHNSYNEQFF. For the CDR3, the DNA is TGTGCCAGCAATTTGCACAACTCCTACAATGAGCAGTTCTTC. The chain is built from TRBV9 and TRBJ2-1; no reliable D call. In germline, CDR1 is SGDLS, CDR2 YYNGEE. Trimming shortened V by 6 bases and J by 0 bases, and 10 bases separated the two germline ends. The length of the CDR3 is 14 residues.

The chain employs TRBV7-9 and TRBJ2-1; 9 positions agree with TRBD2. The trim removed 3 bases at V and 8 bases at J, leaving 8 bases unmatched. Germline lookup yields CDR1 SEHNR and CDR2 FQNEAQ (reference sequence). The CDR3 has 15 residues. The CDR3 sequence: CASSFGGRASDEQFF. In nucleotides, the CDR3 is TGTGCCAGCAGCTTCGGCGGGAGGGCCTCGGATGAGCAGTTCTTC.

This clone has just one count. This chain connects TRBV7-2 to TRBJ1-1; TRBD1 might be the D (6 bases). This CDR3 is built from 13 residues. From germline, CDR1 is SGHTA and CDR2 FQGNSA. V lost 10 bases and J 1 base, leaving 13 bases between the germline ends. CDR3 bases: TGTGCCACCTCACCGGACAGGAACACTGAAGCTTTCTTT. Protein sequence: CATSPDRNTEAFF.

The chain uses TRBV11-2 and TRBJ2-4, with a weak D call TRBD2 (5 bases). Per the germline V gene, CDR1 is SGHAT and CDR2 is FQNNGV. Trimming cost V 0 bases and J 5 bases, with 14 bases left between them. The length of the CDR3 is 16 residues. The DNA of the CDR3 is TGTGCCAGCAGCTTAGAACTAGAAGCGCCAGAAAACATTCAGTACTTC. Protein sequence: CASSLELEAPENIQYF.

In regard to this clone: The sample contains more than one DNA sequence encoding this CDR3. The chain is built from TRBV7-2 and TRBJ1-1; no reliable D call. Trimming removed 1 base from V and 1 base from J, with 7 bases in between. Germline V gene sequence: CDR1 SGHTA, CDR2 FQGNSA. The CDR3 is 14 amino acids. CDR3 sequence: CASSLGQSNTEAFF. The CDR3, as DNA: TGTGCCAGCAGCTTAGGGCAGTCGAACACTGAAGCTTTCTTT.

This clone was counted once. Other DNA sequences in the sample encode the same CDR3. This chain uses TRBV30 with TRBJ1-1; D remains ambiguous. The germline V and J ends were trimmed by 0 bases and 4 bases, with 9 bases remaining between them. Germline lookup yields CDR1 GTSNPN and CDR2 SVGIG (reference sequence). This CDR3 region has 13 residues. CDR3 coding DNA: TGTGCCTGGAGTGTACGGGTGGGCACTGAAGCTTTCTTT. This encodes CAWSVRVGTEAFF.

This clone occurred once. J is TRBJ1-1 and V is TRBV5-4; possibly TRBD1 for D (6 bases). Trimming cost V 4 bases and J 0 bases, with 13 bases left between them. The CDR3 loop spans 15 amino acids. Germline V gene data show CDR1 as SGHNT and CDR2 as YYREEE (reference sequence). In DNA, the CDR3 is TGTGCCAGCAGCCCGATACAGGGAATGAACACTGAAGCTTTCTTT. Protein: CASSPIQGMNTEAFF.

The chain recombines TRBV29-1 with TRBJ2-5; TRBD1 agrees at 9 bases. The CDR3 contains 15 residues. V was pared by 5 bases and J by 5 bases, with 12 bases of the junction left unmatched. Germline CDR1 reads SQVTM; CDR2 reads ANQGSEA. This chain's CDR3 is CSVLDRGSPGETQYF. In DNA, the CDR3 is TGCAGCGTTTTGGACAGGGGCTCCCCGGGGGAGACCCAGTACTTC.

This clone has just a few counts. V usage is TRBV1 and J usage is TRBJ1-2. TRBV1 is termed a pseudogene. CDR3 length: 16 amino acids. This CDR3 is CTSSQDSRVEGNGYTF. The CDR3 bases are TGCACCAGCAGCCAAGATTCTCGGGTGGAGGGCAACGGCTACACCTTC.

This rearrangement joins TRBV5-1 to TRBJ1-1; no firm D call. Trimming stripped 0 bases from V and 0 bases from J, with 15 bases between. Per germline, CDR1 SGHRS and CDR2 YFSETQ. The CDR3 covers 17 residues. The CDR3 bases are TGCGCCAGCAGCTTGGGGGCCTTCCGCGACATGAACACTGAAGCTTTCTTT. Protein: CASSLGAFRDMNTEAFF. Looking up the rest from reference TRBV5-1 and TRBJ1-1 gives the full variable domain: KAGVTQTPRYLIKTRGQQVTLSCSPISGHRSVSWYQQTPGQGLQFLFEYFSETQRNKGNFPGRFSGRQFSNSRSEMNVSTLELGDSALYLCASSLGAFRDMNTEAFFGQGTRLTVV.

The gene calls are TRBV5-1 and TRBJ2-3; 8 nucleotides line up with TRBD1. Unmatched junction bases numbered 5, after V lost 4 bases and J lost 4 bases. The germline V gene encodes CDR1 SGHRS and CDR2 YFSETQ. The CDR3 totals 14 residues. The CDR3 nucleotides are TGCGCCAGCAGCCCCGACAGGGGCGCAGATACGCAGTATTTT. Translated: CASSPDRGADTQYF.